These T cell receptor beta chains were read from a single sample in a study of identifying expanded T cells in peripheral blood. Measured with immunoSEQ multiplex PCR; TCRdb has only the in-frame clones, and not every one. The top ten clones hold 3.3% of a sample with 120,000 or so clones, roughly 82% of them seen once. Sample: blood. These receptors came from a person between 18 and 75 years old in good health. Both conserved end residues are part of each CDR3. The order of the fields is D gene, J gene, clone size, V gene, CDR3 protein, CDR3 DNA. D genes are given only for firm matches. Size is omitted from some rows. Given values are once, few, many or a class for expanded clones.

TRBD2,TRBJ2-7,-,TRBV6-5,CASSTGTSGGKEQYF,TGTGCCAGCAGTACCGGGACTAGCGGGGGGAAGGAGCAGTACTTC
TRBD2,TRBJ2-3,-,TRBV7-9,CASSPSRGGRTDTQYF,TGTGCCAGCAGCCCCTCGCGGGGGGGGAGGACAGATACGCAGTATTTT
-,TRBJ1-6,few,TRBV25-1,CASSDARGGNSPLHF,TGTGCCAGCAGTGATGCCAGGGGAGGCAATTCACCCCTCCACTTT
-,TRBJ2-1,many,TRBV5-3,CARSLAGRPSSYNEQFF,TGTGCCAGAAGCTTGGCCGGCCGACCAAGCTCCTACAATGAGCAGTTCTTC
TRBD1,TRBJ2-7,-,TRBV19,CASSSNFRDRGTYEQYF,TGTGCCAGTAGTTCCAACTTCCGGGACAGGGGAACCTACGAGCAGTACTTC
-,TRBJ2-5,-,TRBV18,CASSLQGQETQYF,TGTGCCAGCTCCCTACAGGGCCAAGAGACCCAGTACTTC
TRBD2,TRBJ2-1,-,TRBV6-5,CASSYETSGGDEQFF,TGTGCCAGCAGTTACGAGACTAGCGGGGGGGATGAGCAGTTCTTC
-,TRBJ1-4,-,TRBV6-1,CASSEALPVTNEKLFF,TGTGCCAGCAGTGAAGCGCTTCCGGTGACTAATGAAAAACTGTTTTTT
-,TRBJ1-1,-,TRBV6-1,CASSDQGNTEAFF,TGTGCCAGCAGTGACCAGGGGAACACTGAAGCTTTCTTT
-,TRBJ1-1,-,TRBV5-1,CASRPRDRNTEAFF,TGCGCCAGCAGACCACGGGACCGTAACACTGAAGCTTTCTTT
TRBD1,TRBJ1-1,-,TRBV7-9,CASSSEPGGTEAFF,TGTGCCAGCAGCTCAGAACCAGGGGGCACTGAAGCTTTCTTT
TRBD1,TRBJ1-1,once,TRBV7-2,CASSLAPGGIGEAFF,TGTGCCAGCAGCTTAGCTCCAGGGGGTATTGGTGAAGCTTTCTTT
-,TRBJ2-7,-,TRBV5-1,CASSLAQSSYPYEQYF,TGCGCCAGCAGCTTGGCCCAGAGTAGCTACCCCTACGAGCAGTACTTC
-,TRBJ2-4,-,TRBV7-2,CASSLFGGELNIQYF,TGTGCCAGCAGCTTATTTGGAGGGGAGTTGAACATTCAGTACTTC
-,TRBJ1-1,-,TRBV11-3,CASSLSLGMNTEAFF,TGTGCCAGCAGCTTATCTCTGGGGATGAACACTGAAGCTTTCTTT
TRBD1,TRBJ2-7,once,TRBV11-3,CASSPRTGNSPEQYF,TGTGCCAGCAGCCCCAGGACAGGGAACTCCCCCGAGCAGTACTTC
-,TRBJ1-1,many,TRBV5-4,CASSHDWNTEAFF,TGTGCCAGCAGCCATGACTGGAACACTGAAGCTTTCTTT
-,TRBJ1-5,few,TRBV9,CASSTAWTNNQPQHF,TGTGCCAGCAGCACCGCGTGGACTAACAATCAGCCCCAGCATTTT
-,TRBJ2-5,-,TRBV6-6,CASKGETQYF,TGTGCCAGCAAAGGAGAGACCCAGTACTTC
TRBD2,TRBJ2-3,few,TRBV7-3,CASSPGGGPTDTQYF,TGTGCCAGCAGCCCCGGGGGGGGGCCCACAGATACGCAGTATTTT
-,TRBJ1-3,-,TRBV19,CASSIGTGNTIYF,TGTGCCAGTAGTATCGGAACTGGAAACACCATATATTTT
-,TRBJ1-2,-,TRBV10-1,CASSESRQGWNGYTF,TGCGCCAGCAGTGAGTCCCGCCAGGGCTGGAATGGCTACACCTTC
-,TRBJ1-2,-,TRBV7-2,CASSLIPGDGYTF,TGTGCCAGCAGCTTAATCCCAGGGGACGGCTACACCTTC
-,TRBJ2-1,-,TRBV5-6,CASSTGQRTFNEQFF,TGTGCCAGCAGCACGGGCCAACGAACCTTCAATGAGCAGTTCTTC
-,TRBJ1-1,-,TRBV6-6,CASNGGGSEAFF,TGTGCCAGCAATGGAGGAGGATCTGAAGCTTTCTTT
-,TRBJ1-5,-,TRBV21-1,CASSPRPGDMSNQPQHF,TGTGCCAGCAGCCCCCGGCCTGGGGATATGAGCAATCAGCCCCAGCATTTT
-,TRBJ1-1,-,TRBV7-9,CASSPSSNTEAFF,TGTGCCAGCAGCCCATCCAGCAACACTGAAGCTTTCTTT